The 10 T cell receptor beta chains in this list originate from one sample, sequenced in a study of blood T cell repertoires in COVID-19. Sequenced by immunoSEQ multiplex PCR; TCRdb stores in-frame clones only, minus some. The table records about 280,000 clones, roughly 80% of them present only once. The sequenced sample consisted of PBMCs or T cells enriched from blood (not recorded which). These receptor sequences come from a man aged 35-49 years who had been exposed to COVID-19.

This clone was seen a handful of times. Other DNA sequences from this sample encode an identical CDR3 as well. This chain links TRBV7-9 with TRBJ1-5; 8 nucleotides match TRBD1. The CDR3 has 14 residues. CDR1 is SEHNR, CDR2 FQNEAQ, per germline (reference sequence). The J segment lost 3 bases and the V segment lost 3 bases, leaving 1 base of the junction unmatched. The CDR3 DNA reads as TGTGCCAGCAGCTTGACAGGGGACAATCAGCCCCAGCATTTT. Translated, it gives CASSLTGDNQPQHF. Full variable domain (outside the CDR3, taken from reference TRBV7-9 and TRBJ1-5): DTGVSQNPRHKITKRGQNVTFRCDPISEHNRLYWYRQTLGQGPEFLTYFQNEAQLEKSRLLSDRFSAERPKGSFSTLEIQRTEQGDSAMYLCASSLTGDNQPQHFGDGTRLSIL.

This rearrangement joins TRBV11-3 to TRBJ2-7, with a weak D call TRBD1 (5 bases). The CDR3 runs to 12 residues. The germline V and J ends were trimmed by 10 bases and 1 base, with 11 bases remaining between them. Germline lookup yields CDR1 SGHNT and CDR2 YENEEA. Here the CDR3 reads CATRGLSYEQYF. The CDR3 region has the DNA TGTGCCACTAGGGGTCTATCCTACGAGCAGTACTTC.

The chain has TRBV10-3 and TRBJ1-1, with unresolved D. The CDR3 runs 14 residues. Germline V lookup: CDR1 ENHRY, CDR2 SYGVKD. Trimming took off 11 bases at V and 4 bases at J, with 20 bases between the two ends. Written as DNA, the CDR3 is TGTGCCTCCTTGGGAGACTTGACTGGCACTGAAGCTTTCTTT. Translation: CASLGDLTGTEAFF.

The rearrangement joins TRBV30 to TRBJ2-1; 9 nucleotides line up with TRBD2. Per germline, CDR1 GTSNPN and CDR2 SVGIG (reference sequence). J gave up 6 bases and V 6 bases, and 6 bases lay outside the gene matches. The CDR3 is 13 residues long. CDR3 DNA sequence: TGTGCCTGCACCTCTAGCGGGACCAATGAGCAGTTCTTC. Encoded protein: CACTSSGTNEQFF.

The chain has TRBV3-1 (or the pseudogene TRBV3-2) and TRBJ1-2, with D possibly being TRBD1 (5 bases). V shed 1 base and J shed 2 bases, with 8 bases lying between them. The length of the CDR3 is 14 residues. In germline, CDR1 is LGHDT, CDR2 YNNKEL (reference sequence). As DNA, the CDR3 is TGTGCCAGCAGCCAAGCCGGGGGAAACTATGGCTACACCTTC. Protein product: CASSQAGGNYGYTF.

The V and J genes are TRBV10-3 and TRBJ2-2; 12 positions match TRBD2. The V gene end was trimmed by 3 bases and the J gene end by 7 bases; junction bases not matched to a gene: 6. The CDR3 runs 16 residues. Germline CDR1 ENHRY, CDR2 SYGVKD. The CDR3 loop is CAISELAGGLGGELFF. DNA of the CDR3: TGTGCCATCAGTGAACTAGCGGGAGGTTTAGGCGGGGAGCTGTTTTTT.

The rearrangement uses TRBV9 and TRBJ2-2; 8 positions agree with TRBD2. The J segment lost 7 bases and the V segment lost 4 bases, leaving 9 bases of the junction unmatched. Germline-derived CDR1 and CDR2 are SGDLS and YYNGEE. The CDR3 sequence is 15 residues long. The CDR3 coding sequence is TGTGCCAGCAGCTTACGGGAGGGCTCACGCGGGGAGCTGTTTTTT. Amino acid sequence: CASSLREGSRGELFF. Complete variable domain (other parts from reference TRBV9 and TRBJ2-2): DSGVTQTPKHLITATGQRVTLRCSPRSGDLSVYWYQQSLDQGLQFLIQYYNGEERAKGNILERFSAQQFPDLHSELNLSSLELGDSALYFCASSLREGSRGELFFGEGSRLTVL.

This clone was recorded only once. This chain uses TRBV18 with TRBJ1-2; 9 nucleotides align to TRBD1. This CDR3 is 17 amino acids long. Trimming took 3 bases from V and 9 from J; bases not matched to a gene: 17. From germline, CDR1 is KGHSH and CDR2 LQKENI. CDR3 loop: CASSPFSPGQGLWSYTF. The CDR3 DNA reads as TGTGCCAGCTCACCGTTTTCCCCGGGACAGGGATTGTGGAGCTACACCTTC.

V and J are TRBV19 and TRBJ1-1, with D possibly being TRBD1 (5 bases). Trimming left V 7 bases short and J 5 bases short, with 14 bases between. This CDR3 has 13 residues. Germline lookup yields CDR1 LNHDA and CDR2 SQIVND (reference sequence). The CDR3 loop is CASKSEGRTEAFF. The CDR3, as DNA: TGTGCCAGTAAATCAGAGGGGAGGACTGAAGCTTTCTTT.

The V and J genes are TRBV5-6 and TRBJ1-5; D unclear. Germline lookup yields CDR1 SGHDT and CDR2 YYEEEE. V was shortened by 0 bases and J by 0 bases, with 7 bases between the two germline ends. The CDR3 length is 15 residues. The DNA for the CDR3 is TGTGCCAGCAGCTTGGACACCGATAGCAATCAGCCCCAGCATTTT. Protein sequence: CASSLDTDSNQPQHF.